This T cell receptor (beta chain) was profiled in a study of regulatory T cells in long-lasting Graves disease. General observations from the study: Not thyroid tissue but only peripheral blood was studied.

CDR3 length equals 11 residues. The germline CDR1 and CDR2 sequences are MNHNS and SASEGT. Arm-PCR of CDR3 regions with iRepertoire HTBI primers generated TCR beta libraries. TCRdb independently ran MiXCR on the multiplex PCR reads; one entry per CDR3 protein. The sample consists of about 530,000 distinct CDR3 sequences, around 16% of them appearing once. The time point was: newly diagnosed GD, antithyroid drugs for less than 3 months. PBMCs provided the RNA from which the TCR library was made. The sample holds many counts of this clonotype. Its antigen is undetermined. These same records also appear under a second study, on T cells in Graves' hyperthyroidism and ophthalmopathy. From that second work: The HTBI set primed first-round TCR CDR3 RT-PCR.

This clonotype was obtained from a woman aged 35-65 years with Graves disease. Sequences were derived from peripheral blood mononuclear cells (PBMCs), sampled at new diagnosis, from a patient treated with antithyroid drugs. This rearrangement joins TRBV6-1 to TRBJ2-1; D is undetermined. The CDR3 nucleotides read TGTGCTAACAACGCCCGTTCCGTGCAGTTCTTC. Its protein product is CANNARSVQFF.